Presented here are 30 T cell receptor beta chains from one specimen sequenced in a study of T cells in Graves' hyperthyroidism and ophthalmopathy. Amplified TCR beta CDR3 regions derived from RNA transcripts. When the TCR CDR3 underwent first-round RT-PCR, the HTBI primer set was used. TCRdb re-analysed the multiplex PCR reads in MiXCR, keeping a single row per CDR3 protein. This repertoire shows 500,000 to 650,000 distinct CDR3 sequences, about 15% found once; its top ten account for about 14%. Sequencing used blood. The receptors come from a woman in her thirties or forties with Graves' hyperthyroidism.

The V call is TRBV7-2, the J call TRBJ2-1; D possibly corresponds to TRBD2 (5 bases). From germline, CDR1 is SGHTA and CDR2 FQGNSA. This CDR3 region has 16 residues. Trimming pared 2 bases from V and 0 bases from J, leaving 11 bases between. CDR3 region: CASSLRTGISYNEQFF. The CDR3 DNA is TGTGCCAGCAGCTTAAGGACCGGGATCTCCTACAATGAGCAGTTCTTC.

This clonotype has a count of ten or more. J is TRBJ2-3 and V is TRBV2; 9 bases match TRBD2. The CDR3 contains 17 residues. After removal of 2 bases from V and 2 bases from J, the junction contained 8 bases not matched to a gene. Germline lookup yields CDR1 SNHLY and CDR2 FYNNEI. CDR3 sequence reads: CASSELGSGGSTDTQYF. CDR3 coding DNA: TGTGCCAGCAGTGAATTAGGTAGCGGGGGATCCACAGATACGCAGTATTTT. Supplemented by reference TRBV2 and TRBJ2-3, the full variable domain reads EPEVTQTPSHQVTQMGQEVILRCVPISNHLYFYWYRQILGQKVEFLVSFYNNEISEKSEIFDDQFSVERPDGSNFTLKIRSTKLEDSAMYFCASSELGSGGSTDTQYFGPGTRLTVL.

This chain links TRBV18 with TRBJ2-3; D call uncertain. Germline CDR1 KGHSH, CDR2 LQKENI. Trimming took off 4 bases at V and 6 bases at J, with 8 bases between the two ends. This CDR3 has 12 residues. CDR3 sequence: CASSQQRDTQYF. In nucleotides, the CDR3 is TGTGCCAGCTCACAACAGAGGGATACGCAGTATTTT.

In this sample, this clonotype turned up a few times. V and J are TRBV27 and TRBJ2-7; D is perhaps TRBD2 (5 bases). The CDR3 spans 15 residues. Looked up from germline, CDR1 is MNHEY and CDR2 is SMNVEV (reference sequence). Trimming took 0 bases from V and 2 from J, leaving 11 bases between them. The CDR3 is CASSLSVARPYEQYF. The CDR3 coding sequence is TGTGCCAGCAGTTTATCGGTAGCGAGACCCTACGAGCAGTACTTC.

The rearrangement uses TRBV9 and TRBJ2-1; D not certain. The CDR3 sequence is 15 residues long. The germline gives CDR1 SGDLS, CDR2 YYNGEE. Trimming pared 0 bases from V and 3 bases from J, leaving 10 bases between. The CDR3 bases are TGTGCCAGCAGCGTAGACGCTAGTGACTACAATGAGCAGTTCTTC. Protein sequence: CASSVDASDYNEQFF.

This clonotype came up a few times. This CDR3 is CASSLQRSANTGELFF. The CDR3 bases are TGCGCCAGCAGCTTGCAGAGATCAGCGAACACCGGGGAGCTGTTTTTT. The chain is built from TRBV5-1 and TRBJ2-2, with D unclear. The length of the CDR3 is 16 residues. Trimming stripped 1 base from V and 0 bases from J, with 10 bases between. Per germline, CDR1 SGHRS and CDR2 YFSETQ.

The sample holds many counts of this clonotype. The rearrangement uses TRBV20-1 and TRBJ2-1; D call uncertain. The CDR3 extends over 14 amino acids. CDR1 is DFQATT and CDR2 is SNEGSKA in the germline V gene (reference sequence). With 4 bases removed from V and 5 bases from J, the gap between germline ends came to 15 bases. CDR3 nucleotide sequence: TGCAGTGCTATTCTACCAATCCTAAACAATGAGCAGTTCTTC. Its protein product is CSAILPILNNEQFF.

With regard to this clonotype: A much larger clone sits a single nucleotide away, making a read error possible. V gene TRBV12-3 or TRBV12-4 combines with J gene TRBJ2-5, with 10 bases lining up with TRBD2. This CDR3 has 17 residues. V was clipped by 8 bases and J by 5 bases; unmatched bases: 17. CDR3 sequence: CASGFMSGRVGRETQYF. In DNA form, the CDR3 reads TGTGCCAGCGGCTTTATGAGCGGGAGGGTCGGAAGGGAGACCCAGTACTTC.

V usage is TRBV18 and J usage is TRBJ2-1; 10 nucleotides agree with TRBD2. CDR1 and CDR2 from the germline V gene are KGHSH and LQKENI. This CDR3 has 18 residues. V lost 5 bases, J lost 0 bases, and 10 bases stayed unmatched. CDR3 bases: TGTGCCAGCTCATCCGGACTAGCGGTTATCAGCTCCTACAATGAGCAGTTCTTC. It encodes CASSSGLAVISSYNEQFF. Together with reference TRBV18 and TRBJ2-1, the CDR3 gives the full variable domain: NAGVMQNPRHLVRRRGQEARLRCSPMKGHSHVYWYRQLPEEGLKFMVYLQKENIIDESGMPKERFSAEFPKEGPSILRIQQVVRGDSAAYFCASSSGLAVISSYNEQFFGPGTRLTVL.

This clonotype was recorded at least ten times. This chain links TRBV2 with TRBJ2-2; D is uncertain. V was clipped by 4 bases and J by 1 base, with 13 bases between them. The CDR3 has 16 amino acids. CDR1 SNHLY and CDR2 FYNNEI come from the germline V gene. The CDR3, as DNA: TGTGCCAGCAGTGTGTACTCCCCAGGGAACACCGGGGAGCTGTTTTTT. Its protein is CASSVYSPGNTGELFF.

This clonotype was counted ten times or more. This rearrangement joins TRBV5-1 to TRBJ2-1, with 7 nucleotides matching TRBD2. The germline gives CDR1 SGHRS, CDR2 YFSETQ. The CDR3 is 15 amino acids. V lost 3 bases and J lost 7; bases outside the gene matches: 10. Here the CDR3 reads CASSYSGDPVNEQFF. The CDR3 bases are TGCGCCAGCAGCTACAGCGGGGACCCGGTGAATGAGCAGTTCTTC.

This clonotype was recorded a few times. The chain employs TRBV20-1 and TRBJ1-2, with 7 nucleotides matching TRBD1. After removal of 2 bases from V and 6 bases from J, the junction contained 9 bases not matched to a gene. Germline V gene sequence: CDR1 DFQATT, CDR2 SNEGSKA (reference sequence). This CDR3 is built from 14 residues. CDR3 amino acids: CSARNRGVEHGYTF. The CDR3 DNA reads as TGCAGTGCTAGAAACAGGGGAGTCGAGCATGGCTACACCTTC.

This clonotype was seen repeatedly, ten times or more. The rearrangement links TRBV2 to TRBJ2-5, with a weak D call TRBD2 (5 bases). The CDR3 extends over 14 amino acids. Trimming removed 1 base at V and 2 bases at J, with 8 bases between. Germline lookup yields CDR1 SNHLY and CDR2 FYNNEI. The CDR3 loop reads CASSEGRRQETQYF. CDR3 nucleotides: TGTGCCAGCAGTGAAGGACGGAGGCAAGAGACCCAGTACTTC.

This clonotype was recorded many times. V usage is TRBV28 and J usage is TRBJ2-7, with D possibly being TRBD1 or TRBD2 (5 bases each). Trimming removed 2 bases at V and 6 bases at J, with 14 bases between. CDR3 length equals 14 residues. Germline V CDR1 and CDR2: MDHEN, SYDVKM. CDR3 region: CASSLRDGKTEQYF. The CDR3 DNA is TGTGCCAGCAGTTTAAGGGACGGCAAAACCGAGCAGTACTTC.

There are many counts of this clonotype. V and J are TRBV12-3 or TRBV12-4 and TRBJ1-2; D gene ambiguous. The V and J ends lost 1 base and 4 bases respectively, with 7 bases between them. This CDR3 contains 13 residues. The DNA of the CDR3 is TGTGCCAGCAGTTTAGTATGGTCCTATGGCTACACCTTC. Its translation: CASSLVWSYGYTF.

This clonotype was observed many times. The V and J genes are TRBV11-2 and TRBJ2-3, with D unresolved. Germline V gene data show CDR1 as SGHAT and CDR2 as FQNNGV. Trimming pared 1 base from V and 2 bases from J, leaving 13 bases between. The CDR3 length is 16 residues. The CDR3 protein is CASSLVGRGVTDTQYF. CDR3 nucleotides: TGTGCCAGCAGCTTAGTAGGGCGAGGAGTCACAGATACGCAGTATTTT.

This clonotype showed up just a few times. This chain joins TRBV19 and TRBJ2-5, with 7 nucleotides matching TRBD1. In germline, CDR1 is LNHDA, CDR2 SQIVND (reference sequence). After removal of 5 bases from V and 5 bases from J, the junction contained 5 bases not matched to a gene. The CDR3 is made up of 13 amino acids. Here the CDR3 reads CASSGQVRETQYF. CDR3 in DNA: TGTGCCAGTAGTGGACAGGTCAGGGAGACCCAGTACTTC.

There are many counts of this clonotype. This rearrangement joins TRBV28 to TRBJ1-2, with D tentatively TRBD1 (5 bases). Trimming left V 4 bases short and J 4 bases short, with 13 bases between. This CDR3 comprises 14 residues. CDR1 and CDR2 (germline): MDHEN, SYDVKM. The DNA of the CDR3 is TGTGCCAGCAGTTCCGACAGATATCGCTATGGCTACACCTTC. Translating gives CASSSDRYRYGYTF.

This clonotype was counted at least ten times. The rearrangement joins TRBV12-3 or TRBV12-4 to TRBJ2-5; 7 nucleotides agree with TRBD2. The CDR3 consists of 12 residues. The ends lost 8 bases at V and 4 bases at J; junction bases unmatched: 4. The CDR3 region is CASGPSGETQYF. Written as DNA, the CDR3 is TGTGCCAGCGGTCCTAGCGGAGAGACCCAGTACTTC.

This clonotype has more than one count but fewer than ten. The rearrangement joins TRBV5-1 to TRBJ2-1; no clear D. Germline CDR1 is SGHRS and CDR2 is YFSETQ. The CDR3 is 14 residues long. Trimming shortened V by 1 base and J by 4 bases, and 9 bases separated the two germline ends. For the CDR3, the DNA is TGCGCCAGCAGCTTGACACAGTTATACAATGAGCAGTTCTTC. Its protein product is CASSLTQLYNEQFF.

This clonotype was observed many times. V is TRBV18 and J is TRBJ2-6; unclear D gene. Germline V CDR1 and CDR2: KGHSH, LQKENI. Deletions cut 3 bases from V and 1 base from J, with 13 bases between. The CDR3 loop spans 17 amino acids. The CDR3 DNA sequence: TGTGCCAGCTCACCGAGCAGTTCAGGATCTGGGGCCAACGTCCTGACTTTC. This encodes CASSPSSSGSGANVLTF.

V is TRBV9 and J is TRBJ2-3; 7 bases line up with TRBD2. There are 15 residues in the CDR3. Germline values: CDR1 SGDLS, CDR2 YYNGEE. The ends lost 5 bases at V and 0 bases at J; junction bases unmatched: 6. CDR3 sequence: CASSSLAESTDTQYF. For the CDR3, the DNA is TGTGCCAGCAGTTCTCTAGCGGAGAGCACAGATACGCAGTATTTT.

This clonotype appeared many times. The chain carries TRBV20-1 and TRBJ2-3; no clear D gene. Germline CDR1 is DFQATT and CDR2 is SNEGSKA (reference sequence). The V gene lost 1 base and the J gene lost 0 bases, with 8 bases spanning the gap. The CDR3 is 14 amino acids. This CDR3 reads CSARAGTSTDTQYF. CDR3 DNA: TGCAGTGCTAGAGCCGGAACTAGCACAGATACGCAGTATTTT.

The rearrangement links TRBV5-5 to TRBJ2-1; possibly TRBD2 for D (6 bases). With 6 bases removed from V and 0 bases from J, the gap between germline ends came to 16 bases. CDR1 is SGHKS and CDR2 is YYEKEE in the germline V gene (reference sequence). CDR3 length: 16 amino acids. CDR3 loop: CASNSGLLSSYNEQFF. The CDR3 DNA follows: TGTGCCAGCAATTCGGGACTCCTGAGCTCCTACAATGAGCAGTTCTTC.

This clonotype has ten or more counts. The chain employs TRBV3-1 and TRBJ1-6; D uncertain. The CDR3 runs 15 residues. Trimming removed 2 bases at V and 3 bases at J, with 8 bases between. Germline assignment: CDR1 LGHDT and CDR2 YNNKEL (reference sequence). The CDR3 coding sequence is TGTGCCAGCAGCCAATCTGTAGACTATAATTCACCCCTCCACTTT. Its protein is CASSQSVDYNSPLHF.

Ten or more counts support this clonotype. The chain combines TRBV28 with TRBJ2-1; 11 nucleotides agree with TRBD1. Per germline, CDR1 MDHEN and CDR2 SYDVKM. The junction had 6 bases not matched to a gene; V was cut back by 6 bases and J by 5 bases. CDR3 length: 15 residues. CDR3 residues: CASRGTGGGNNEQFF. Written as DNA, the CDR3 is TGTGCCAGCAGAGGGACAGGGGGGGGAAACAATGAGCAGTTCTTC.

This clonotype was observed a few times. The chain has TRBV2 and TRBJ2-7; 7 bases line up with TRBD2. With V trimmed by 8 bases and J by 3 bases, 10 bases remained unmatched. Germline V CDR1 and CDR2: SNHLY, FYNNEI. The CDR3 contains 14 residues. The CDR3 sequence is CASGIIGGIYEQYF. The CDR3 DNA is TGTGCCAGCGGGATTATCGGGGGGATCTACGAGCAGTACTTC.

J is TRBJ1-2 and V is TRBV10-3; the match to TRBD1 covers 8 bases. With 0 bases clipped from V and 7 bases from J, the junction kept 7 bases outside the gene matches. The CDR3 has 15 residues. From germline, CDR1 is ENHRY and CDR2 SYGVKD. CDR3 residues: CAISESRQGIAGYTF. The CDR3 region has the DNA TGTGCCATCAGTGAGTCGCGACAGGGGATTGCTGGCTACACCTTC.

This chain connects TRBV3-1 to TRBJ1-3; D not resolved. V was shortened by 5 bases and J by 3 bases, with 8 bases between the two germline ends. The CDR3 runs 13 residues. Germline CDR1 LGHDT, CDR2 YNNKEL (reference sequence). The CDR3 DNA sequence: TGTGCCAGCAGCTCGAATGGTGGAAACACCATATATTTT. Protein sequence: CASSSNGGNTIYF. Using reference TRBV3-1 and TRBJ1-3 for the parts outside the CDR3, the full variable domain is DTAVSQTPKYLVTQMGNDKSIKCEQNLGHDTMYWYKQDSKKFLKIMFSYNNKELIINETVPNRFSPKSPDKAHLNLHINSLELGDSAVYFCASSSNGGNTIYFGEGSWLTVV.

The V and J genes are TRBV6-4 and TRBJ1-1; D might be TRBD1 (5 bases). The CDR3 has 16 residues. The V gene's germline CDR1 is MRHNA and CDR2 SNTAGT. The V and J ends lost 0 bases and 5 bases respectively, with 16 bases between them. This CDR3 reads CASSDSPGGSATEAFF. The CDR3 nucleotides read TGTGCCAGCAGTGACTCTCCCGGGGGTTCAGCTACTGAAGCTTTCTTT.